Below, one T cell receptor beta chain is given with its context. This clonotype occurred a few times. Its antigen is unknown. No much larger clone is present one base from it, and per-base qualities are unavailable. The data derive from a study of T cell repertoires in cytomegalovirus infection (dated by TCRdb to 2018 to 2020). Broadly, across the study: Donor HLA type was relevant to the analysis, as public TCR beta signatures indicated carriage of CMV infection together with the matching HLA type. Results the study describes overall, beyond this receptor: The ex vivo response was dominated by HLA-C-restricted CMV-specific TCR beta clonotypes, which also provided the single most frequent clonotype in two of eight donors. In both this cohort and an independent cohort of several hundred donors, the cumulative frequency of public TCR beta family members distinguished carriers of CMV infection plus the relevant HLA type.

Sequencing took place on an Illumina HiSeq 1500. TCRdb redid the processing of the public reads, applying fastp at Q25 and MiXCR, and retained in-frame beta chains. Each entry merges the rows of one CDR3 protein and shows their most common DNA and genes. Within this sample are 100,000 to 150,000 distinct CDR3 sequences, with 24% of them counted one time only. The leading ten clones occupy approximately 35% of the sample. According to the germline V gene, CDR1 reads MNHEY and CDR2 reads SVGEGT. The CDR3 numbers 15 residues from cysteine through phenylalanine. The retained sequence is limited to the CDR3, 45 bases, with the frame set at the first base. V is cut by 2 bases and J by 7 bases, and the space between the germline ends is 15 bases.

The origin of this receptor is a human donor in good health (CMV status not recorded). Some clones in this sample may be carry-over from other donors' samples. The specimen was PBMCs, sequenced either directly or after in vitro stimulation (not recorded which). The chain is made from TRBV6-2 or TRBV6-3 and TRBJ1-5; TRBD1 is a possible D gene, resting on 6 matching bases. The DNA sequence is TGTGCCAGCAGTTACGAACAGGGTTGGAAGCAGCCCCAGCATTTT. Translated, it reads CASSYEQGWKQPQHF.